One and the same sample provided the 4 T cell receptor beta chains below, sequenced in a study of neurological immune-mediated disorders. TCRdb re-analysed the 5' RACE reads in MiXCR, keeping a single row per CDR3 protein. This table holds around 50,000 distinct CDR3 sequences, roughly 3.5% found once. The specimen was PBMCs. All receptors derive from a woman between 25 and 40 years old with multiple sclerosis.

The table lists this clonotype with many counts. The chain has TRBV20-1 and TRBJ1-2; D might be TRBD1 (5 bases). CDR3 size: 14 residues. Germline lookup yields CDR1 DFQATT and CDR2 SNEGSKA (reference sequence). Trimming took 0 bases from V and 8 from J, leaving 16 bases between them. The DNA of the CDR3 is TGCAGTGCTAGAGATGGAAGGGGCCTATGGGGCTACACCTTC. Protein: CSARDGRGLWGYTF.

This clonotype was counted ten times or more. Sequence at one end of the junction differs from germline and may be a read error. The CDR3 region has the DNA TGTGCCACCAGCGGAGATACTGCCTCTGGAAACACCATATATTTT. This translates into CATSGDTASGNTIYF. This chain links TRBV15 with TRBJ1-3; D call uncertain. CDR3 length: 15 amino acids. Looked up from germline, CDR1 is LNHNV and CDR2 is YYDKDF (reference sequence).

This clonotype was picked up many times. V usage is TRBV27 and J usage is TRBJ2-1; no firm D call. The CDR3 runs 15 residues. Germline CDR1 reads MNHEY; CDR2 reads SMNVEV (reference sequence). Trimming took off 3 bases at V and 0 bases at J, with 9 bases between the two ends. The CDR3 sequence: CASSFVPRSYNEQFF. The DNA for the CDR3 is TGTGCCAGCAGTTTTGTCCCTCGCTCCTACAATGAGCAGTTCTTC.

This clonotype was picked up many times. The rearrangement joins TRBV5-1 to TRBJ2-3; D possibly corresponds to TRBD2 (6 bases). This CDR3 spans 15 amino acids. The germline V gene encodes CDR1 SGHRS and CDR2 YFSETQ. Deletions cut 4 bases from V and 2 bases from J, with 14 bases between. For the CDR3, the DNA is TGCGCCAGCAGCCCCCTTGGGGGGTACACAGATACGCAGTATTTT. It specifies CASSPLGGYTDTQYF.